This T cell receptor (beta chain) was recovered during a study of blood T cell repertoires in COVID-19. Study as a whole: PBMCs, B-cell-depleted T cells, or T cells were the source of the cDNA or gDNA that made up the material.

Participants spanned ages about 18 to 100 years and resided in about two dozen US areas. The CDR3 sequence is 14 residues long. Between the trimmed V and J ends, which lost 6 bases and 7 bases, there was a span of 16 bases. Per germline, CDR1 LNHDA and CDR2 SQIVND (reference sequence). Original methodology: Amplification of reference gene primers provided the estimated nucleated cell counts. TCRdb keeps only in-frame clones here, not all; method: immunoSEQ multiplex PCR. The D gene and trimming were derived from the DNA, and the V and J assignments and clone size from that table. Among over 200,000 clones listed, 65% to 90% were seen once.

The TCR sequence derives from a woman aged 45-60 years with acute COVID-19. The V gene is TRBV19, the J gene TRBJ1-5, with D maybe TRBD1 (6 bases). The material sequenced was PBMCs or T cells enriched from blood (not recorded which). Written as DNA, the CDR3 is TGTGCCAGTAGCCATACAGGGTCGGGGCAGCCCCAGCATTTT. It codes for CASSHTGSGQPQHF.